The 20 T cell receptor beta chains given below trace back to one sample, sequenced in a study of shared clonotypes between healthy human individuals (dated by TCRdb to the early 2020s). Libraries were constructed by the immunoSEQ multiplex PCR assay. TCRdb provides this immuneACCESS table in a form limited to in-frame rearrangements. Some clones are lacking; in checked studies, under half of them reflect an unresolved V gene, and why the rest are absent is not known. This sample comprises about 680,000 clones, roughly nine tenths of them detected only once. The top ten constitute 24% of the sample. CD8 naive samples consisted of CD45RO-negative cells that were positively selected for CCR7, yielding a CD45RA+CCR7+ population without TemRA cells. The sequencing sample was made of naive CD8+ T cells sorted from blood. In the paper's terms, the cell subset or site label means: CD45RA+CCR7+. The origin of the receptors is a man younger than 45 in good health.

J is TRBJ2-3 and V is TRBV11-2; weak D call: TRBD2 (6 bases). Per the germline V gene, CDR1 is SGHAT and CDR2 is FQNNGV. Trimming stripped 0 bases from V and 2 bases from J, with 12 bases between. The CDR3 spans 16 residues. The CDR3 bases are TGTGCCAGCAGCTTAGAAGGAGGGCCGCCCACAGATACGCAGTATTTT. Its protein is CASSLEGGPPTDTQYF.

The rearrangement uses TRBV6-6 and TRBJ2-6; D remains ambiguous. The CDR3 covers 15 residues. Germline V gene lookup returns CDR1 MNHNY and CDR2 SVGAGI (reference sequence). Trimming took off 2 bases at V and 0 bases at J, with 5 bases between the two ends. CDR3 in DNA: TGTGCCAGCAGTTACACGGACTCTGGGGCCAACGTCCTGACTTTC. It specifies CASSYTDSGANVLTF.

The rearrangement links TRBV19 to TRBJ2-7, with a tentative D call TRBD2 (7 bases). V gave up 7 bases and J gave up 4 bases, with 14 bases separating them. CDR1 LNHDA and CDR2 SQIVND come from the germline V gene (reference sequence). This CDR3 region has 13 residues. The CDR3: CASNLGGGYEQYF. Written as DNA, the CDR3 is TGTGCCAGTAACCTGGGAGGGGGATACGAGCAGTACTTC.

The V gene is TRBV6-6, the J gene TRBJ2-7, with 8 bases fitting TRBD2. The CDR3 consists of 16 residues. J was trimmed by 2 bases and V by 4 bases; bases with no gene match: 10. Germline V gene lookup returns CDR1 MNHNY and CDR2 SVGAGI (reference sequence). CDR3 sequence reads: CASSSIREGITYEQYF. In DNA form, the CDR3 reads TGTGCCAGCAGTTCTATCCGGGAGGGAATAACCTACGAGCAGTACTTC.

The chain is built from TRBV27 and TRBJ2-1; possibly TRBD1 for D (6 bases). Looked up from germline, CDR1 is MNHEY and CDR2 is SMNVEV (reference sequence). V was shortened by 3 bases and J by 5 bases, with 8 bases between the two germline ends. CDR3 length: 13 amino acids. This CDR3 is CASSFRGNNEQFF. The CDR3 DNA reads as TGTGCCAGCAGTTTCAGGGGAAACAATGAGCAGTTCTTC.

This clone showed up just once. The V and J genes are TRBV28 and TRBJ1-4; tentatively, D is TRBD1 (5 bases). V was shortened by 3 bases and J by 0 bases, with 8 bases between the two germline ends. This CDR3 spans 15 amino acids. CDR1 MDHEN and CDR2 SYDVKM come from the germline V gene. The CDR3 bases are TGTGCCAGCAGTTTCCAGGGAGCAACTAATGAAAAACTGTTTTTT. Translation gives CASSFQGATNEKLFF.

The V gene is TRBV2, the J gene TRBJ1-1; D remains ambiguous. This CDR3 has 15 amino acids. Germline V lookup: CDR1 SNHLY, CDR2 FYNNEI. Trimming stripped 3 bases from V and 1 base from J, with 12 bases between. Here the CDR3 reads CASSDLPVRNTEAFF. CDR3 in DNA: TGTGCCAGCAGTGATCTCCCAGTTAGGAACACTGAAGCTTTCTTT.

This chain links TRBV27 with TRBJ2-1, with 8 bases fitting TRBD2. There are 15 residues in the CDR3. The germline V gene has CDR1 MNHEY and CDR2 SMNVEV (reference sequence). J lost 4 bases, V lost 7 bases, and 9 bases had no gene match. The CDR3 protein is CASTHGRGGYNEQFF. The CDR3 region has the DNA TGTGCCAGCACCCACGGGAGGGGTGGGTACAATGAGCAGTTCTTC.

The CDR3 region has the DNA TGTGCCATCAGTGAGTCGACGGGGGAAGAGACCCAGTACTTC. Its translation: CAISESTGEETQYF. The rearrangement links TRBV10-3 to TRBJ2-5; TRBD2 is a possible D gene (6 bases). This CDR3 is 14 amino acids long. V lost 0 bases and J lost 3, with 8 bases in between. Germline V gene lookup returns CDR1 ENHRY and CDR2 SYGVKD.

This clone was seen repeatedly, ten times or more. The chain joins TRBV2 to TRBJ2-3, with TRBD2 identical over 9 bases. CDR3 length equals 15 residues. Germline CDR1 SNHLY, CDR2 FYNNEI. The V gene end was trimmed by 4 bases and the J gene end by 3 bases; junction bases not matched to a gene: 5. The chain's CDR3 is CASSAISGSTDTQYF. CDR3 nucleotide sequence: TGTGCCAGCAGTGCAATTAGCGGGAGTACAGATACGCAGTATTTT.

The chain couples TRBV7-3 to TRBJ2-1; 9 bases are a match to TRBD2. With 3 bases clipped from V and 2 bases from J, the junction kept 2 bases outside the gene matches. This CDR3 is 15 amino acids long. CDR1 and CDR2 from the germline V gene are SGHTA and FQGTGA. The CDR3 DNA reads as TGTGCCAGCAGCTTTGTAGCGGGAGCCTACAATGAGCAGTTCTTC. As protein: CASSFVAGAYNEQFF. The entire variable domain, with the rest obtained from reference TRBV7-3 and TRBJ2-1, is as follows: GAGVSQTPSNKVTEKGKYVELRCDPISGHTALYWYRQSLGQGPEFLIYFQGTGAADDSGLPNDRFFAVRPEGSVSTLKIQRTERGDSAVYLCASSFVAGAYNEQFFGPGTRLTVL.

The chain has TRBV7-9 and TRBJ2-5, with unresolved D. CDR1 is SEHNR and CDR2 is FQNEAQ in the germline V gene (reference sequence). The V end was cut by 7 bases, the J end by 5 bases, with 14 bases between. The CDR3 length is 13 residues. Here the CDR3 DNA reads TGTGCCAGCACCTCGTCAGGATCTGAGACCCAGTACTTC. It codes for CASTSSGSETQYF.

The chain employs TRBV7-3 and TRBJ2-7; 8 bases are a match to TRBD2. The trim removed 5 bases at V and 3 bases at J, leaving 9 bases unmatched. Per germline, CDR1 SGHTA and CDR2 FQGTGA. The CDR3 runs 15 residues. The CDR3 region is CASSPRIAGLYEQYF. The DNA for the CDR3 is TGTGCCAGCAGCCCAAGGATAGCGGGACTCTACGAGCAGTACTTC.

This rearrangement joins TRBV28 to TRBJ2-2, with D hard to call. The germline V gene has CDR1 MDHEN and CDR2 SYDVKM. Deletions cut 4 bases from V and 0 bases from J, with 12 bases between. This CDR3 is built from 16 residues. The DNA for the CDR3 is TGTGCCAGCAGTTCCGGCCCAGCAGCGAACACCGGGGAGCTGTTTTTT. Protein product: CASSSGPAANTGELFF.

Details on this clone: This specimen includes other DNA sequences encoding the same CDR3. The chain couples TRBV6-5 to TRBJ2-1; D not certain. This CDR3 is built from 14 residues. CDR1 and CDR2 from the germline V gene are MNHEY and SVGAGI. Between the trimmed V and J ends, which lost 6 bases and 2 bases, there was a span of 11 bases. CDR3 in DNA: TGTGCCAGCAGCTTCCAGGATGCCTACAATGAGCAGTTCTTC. Translated: CASSFQDAYNEQFF.

The rearrangement links TRBV6-5 to TRBJ2-7; maybe TRBD1 (5 bases). CDR3 length equals 14 residues. Trimming took off 2 bases at V and 0 bases at J, with 8 bases between the two ends. Germline CDR1 and CDR2: MNHEY and SVGAGI. DNA for the CDR3: TGTGCCAGCAGTTACGGCAGGGCCTCCTACGAGCAGTACTTC. This encodes CASSYGRASYEQYF.

In DNA form, the CDR3 reads TGTGCCAGCAGCTTAGCGGCAGGACGCCATGGCTACACCTTC. Encoded protein: CASSLAAGRHGYTF. This rearrangement joins TRBV7-6 to TRBJ1-2; no firm D call. Germline values: CDR1 SGHVS, CDR2 FNYEAQ. V was cut by 0 bases and J by 6 bases, with 11 bases left in between. There are 14 residues in the CDR3.

This chain joins TRBV5-1 and TRBJ2-5; D uncertain. Between the trimmed V and J ends, which lost 0 bases and 1 base, there was a span of 10 bases. CDR1 is SGHRS and CDR2 is YFSETQ in the germline V gene. This CDR3 comprises 15 residues. The DNA for the CDR3 is TGCGCCAGCAGCTTGGAGACGGGTTCCCAAGAGACCCAGTACTTC. Residues: CASSLETGSQETQYF.

Note on this clone: Distinct nucleotide sequences in the sample also encode this CDR3. The chain has TRBV19 and TRBJ2-7, with 12 bases identical to TRBD2. Germline lookup yields CDR1 LNHDA and CDR2 SQIVND (reference sequence). This CDR3 is 14 amino acids long. The junction had 4 bases not matched to a gene; V was cut back by 6 bases and J by 4 bases. The DNA of the CDR3 is TGTGCCAGTAGCCCGGGACTAGCGGGTTACGAGCAGTACTTC. Translation gives CASSPGLAGYEQYF.

The chain is built from TRBV11-2 and TRBJ2-2, with no clear D. Germline CDR1 is SGHAT and CDR2 is FQNNGV. The CDR3 extends over 11 amino acids. The V end was cut by 5 bases, the J end by 6 bases, with 4 bases between. The CDR3 DNA reads as TGTGCCAGCAGCATCCCCGGGGAGCTGTTTTTT. It encodes CASSIPGELFF.